This TCR beta chain was captured in a study of blood T cell repertoires in COVID-19. Profiling relied on immunoSEQ multiplex PCR, and the TCRdb table lists in-frame clones only, not all of them. The sample shows more than 300,000 clones, around nine tenths of them seen only once. This clone was counted a few times. The ends were cut back, 2 bases at V and 8 bases at J, with 24 bases in the middle. CDR1 is SGHVS and CDR2 is FQNEAQ in the germline V gene. CDR3 length: 17 residues. Material for sequencing was PBMCs or T cells enriched from blood (not recorded which). The chain employs TRBV7-8 and TRBJ1-2; D is perhaps TRBD1 (6 bases). The receptor was derived from a young woman who had recovered from COVID-19. The CDR3 is CASSLQFRGTVTSGYTF. The CDR3 nucleotides read TGTGCCAGCAGCTTACAATTCAGGGGCACAGTGACTTCGGGCTACACCTTC.